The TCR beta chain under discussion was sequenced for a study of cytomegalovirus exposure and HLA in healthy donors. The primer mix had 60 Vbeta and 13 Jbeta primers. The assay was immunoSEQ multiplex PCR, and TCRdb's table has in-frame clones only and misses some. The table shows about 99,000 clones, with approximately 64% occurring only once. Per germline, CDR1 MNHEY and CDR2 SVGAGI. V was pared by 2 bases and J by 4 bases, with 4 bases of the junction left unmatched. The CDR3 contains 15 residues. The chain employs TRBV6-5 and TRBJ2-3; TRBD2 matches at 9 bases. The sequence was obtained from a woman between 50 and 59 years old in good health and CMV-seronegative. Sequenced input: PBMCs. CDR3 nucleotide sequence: TGTGCCAGCAGTTACGCGGGAGGGCCCCCAGATACGCAGTATTTT. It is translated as CASSYAGGPPDTQYF.